A single sample gave rise to the 10 T cell receptor beta chains below, sequenced in a study of CD8+ T cells in alopecia areata. The treatment: oral pan-JAK inhibitor, 5-10 mg twice daily. TCR sequencing used cDNA made by reverse transcription of extracted RNA. Profiled with immunoSEQ multiplex PCR; TCRdb holds only in-frame clones, not every one. The sample yields about 140,000 clones, approximately 86% seen once. The specimen was CD8+ T cells sorted from blood, collected at week 4, from a patient treated with tofacitinib. Source of these receptors: a human donor with alopecia areata.

The V and J genes are TRBV13 and TRBJ1-1; 7 bases are shared with TRBD1. The V and J ends lost 5 bases and 6 bases, in that order; junction bases with no gene match: 3. This CDR3 is built from 12 residues. Germline V gene lookup returns CDR1 PRHDT and CDR2 FYEKMQ (reference sequence). The CDR3 bases are TGTGCCAGCAGCACCGGGACAGCTGAAGCTTTCTTT. Protein product: CASSTGTAEAFF.

The chain links TRBV29-1 to TRBJ2-7; TRBD2 is a possible D gene (6 bases). This CDR3 is built from 13 residues. The germline V and J ends were trimmed by 7 bases and 0 bases, with 13 bases remaining between them. CDR1 is SQVTM and CDR2 is ANQGSEA in the germline V gene. The CDR3 loop reads CSGRDSSSYEQYF. CDR3 nucleotide sequence: TGCAGCGGCCGGGACTCCAGCTCCTACGAGCAGTACTTC.

This clone has just one count. The J gene is TRBJ2-3, the V gene TRBV4-1, with 15 bases fitting TRBD2. Germline-derived CDR1 and CDR2 are MGHRA and YSYEKL. The CDR3 spans 19 residues. The junction had 6 bases not matched to a gene; V was cut back by 1 base and J by 1 base. The CDR3 protein is CASSQVGTSGGQRTDTQYF. The CDR3 DNA sequence: TGCGCCAGCAGCCAAGTTGGGACTAGCGGGGGGCAACGCACAGATACGCAGTATTTT.

The V and J genes are TRBV29-1 and TRBJ2-7, with D unresolved. The V and J ends lost 6 bases and 1 base respectively, with 13 bases between them. This CDR3 region has 13 residues. The germline CDR1 and CDR2 sequences are SQVTM and ANQGSEA. The CDR3 DNA follows: TGCAGCGTCAACTCCGGAAGATCCTACGAGCAGTACTTC. This translates into CSVNSGRSYEQYF.

The genes are TRBV6-5 and TRBJ1-1, with D uncertain. In germline, CDR1 is MNHEY, CDR2 SVGAGI. V dropped 0 bases and J dropped 5 bases, with 16 bases sitting between them. The CDR3 length is 16 residues. For the CDR3, the DNA is TGTGCCAGCAGTTACTCGAGGCAGCCTCCCCTGACTGAAGCTTTCTTT. Translating gives CASSYSRQPPLTEAFF.

This clone has a handful of counts. V gene TRBV29-1 combines with J gene TRBJ2-3; 9 bases are shared with TRBD1. The V gene's germline CDR1 is SQVTM and CDR2 ANQGSEA. This CDR3 region has 17 residues. V shed 1 base, J shed 2 bases, and the junction held 10 bases outside the gene matches. CDR3 sequence reads: CSVEVLGQGPFTDTQYF. In DNA, the CDR3 is TGCAGCGTTGAAGTGTTAGGACAGGGGCCTTTCACAGATACGCAGTATTTT.

On this clone itself: The junction and the germline gene differ at one end; a read error may be behind it. Other DNA sequences in this sample translate to the same CDR3. The chain carries TRBV29-1 and TRBJ2-7, with 7 bases lining up with TRBD1. From germline, CDR1 is SQVTM and CDR2 ANQGSEA. The CDR3 has 13 amino acids. DNA for the CDR3: TGCAGCGCTGAAACAGGGGAAACCTACGAGCAGTACTTC. Translated, it gives CSAETGETYEQYF.

This rearrangement joins TRBV30 to TRBJ1-2; tentative D call: TRBD1 (6 bases). The CDR3 spans 17 residues. V shed 4 bases and J shed 7 bases, with 28 bases lying between them. Germline V gene lookup returns CDR1 GTSNPN and CDR2 SVGIG (reference sequence). The CDR3 reads CAWTQPTDRLAPLGYTF. The CDR3 DNA reads TGTGCCTGGACCCAGCCGACAGACAGGCTGGCCCCCCTTGGCTACACCTTC. Filled out from reference TRBV30 and TRBJ1-2, the complete variable domain reads SQTIHQWPATLVQPVGSPLSLECTVEGTSNPNLYWYRQAAGRGLQLLFYSVGIGQISSEVPQNLSASRPQDRQFILSSKKLLLSDSGFYLCAWTQPTDRLAPLGYTFGSGTRLTVV.

This chain links TRBV11-3 with TRBJ2-2; the match to TRBD1 covers 12 bases. Germline V CDR1 and CDR2: SGHNT, YENEEA. J gave up 6 bases and V 2 bases, and 4 bases lay outside the gene matches. This CDR3 is 16 amino acids long. CDR3 sequence reads: CASSLRDRGLSGELFF. As DNA, the CDR3 is TGTGCCAGCAGCTTAAGGGACAGGGGGCTTTCCGGGGAGCTGTTTTTT.

The chain joins TRBV13 to TRBJ2-2; D perhaps matches TRBD2 (6 bases). Trimming took 5 bases from V and 7 from J, leaving 14 bases between them. Germline V gene lookup returns CDR1 PRHDT and CDR2 FYEKMQ (reference sequence). The CDR3 runs 14 residues. The DNA of the CDR3 is TGTGCCAGCAGCGCCACTAGCACAGGCGGGGAGCTGTTTTTT. This encodes CASSATSTGGELFF.